This TCR beta chain was identified in a study of graft-versus-host responses after intestinal transplantation. Study results and limitations: Allografts of one patient group, those with graft-donor T cell macrochimerism, had high graft-versus-host to host-versus-graft clonal ratios.

Repertoires were generated with immunoSEQ multiplex PCR, while TCRdb's copy carries only in-frame clones and drops some. This table has about 97,000 clones, approximately 92% appearing once. To note about this clone: Its target is unknown.

V lost 4 bases, J lost 0 bases, and 4 bases stayed unmatched. The CDR3 consists of 14 residues. The germline CDR1 and CDR2 sequences are SGHNT and YYREEE (reference sequence). The sequencing here drew on PBMCs, taken about 460 days after intestinal transplant. J is TRBJ2-7 and V is TRBV5-4; 7 bases agree with TRBD1. The receptor was derived from a human patient who received an intestinal transplant, so some T cells may come from the graft donor. CDR3 protein: CASSGTESSYEQYF. DNA of the CDR3: TGTGCCAGCAGCGGGACAGAGAGCTCCTACGAGCAGTACTTC.